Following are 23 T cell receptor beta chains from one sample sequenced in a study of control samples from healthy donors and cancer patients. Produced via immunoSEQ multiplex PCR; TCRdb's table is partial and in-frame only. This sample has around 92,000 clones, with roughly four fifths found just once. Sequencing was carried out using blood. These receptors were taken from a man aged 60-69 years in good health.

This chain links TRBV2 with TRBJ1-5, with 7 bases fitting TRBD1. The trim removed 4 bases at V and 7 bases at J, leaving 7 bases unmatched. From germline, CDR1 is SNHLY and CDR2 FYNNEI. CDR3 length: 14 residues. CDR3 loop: CASSGRDSPQPQHF. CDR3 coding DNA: TGTGCCAGCAGTGGCCGGGACAGCCCACAGCCCCAGCATTTT. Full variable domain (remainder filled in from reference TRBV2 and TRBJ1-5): EPEVTQTPSHQVTQMGQEVILRCVPISNHLYFYWYRQILGQKVEFLVSFYNNEISEKSEIFDDQFSVERPDGSNFTLKIRSTKLEDSAMYFCASSGRDSPQPQHFGDGTRLSIL.

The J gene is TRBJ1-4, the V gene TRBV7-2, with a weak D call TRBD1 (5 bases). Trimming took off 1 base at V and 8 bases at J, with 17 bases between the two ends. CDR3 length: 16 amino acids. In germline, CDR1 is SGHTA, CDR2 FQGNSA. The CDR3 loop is CASSLGVGTGTEKLFF. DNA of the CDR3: TGTGCCAGCAGCTTAGGAGTAGGGACGGGGACGGAAAAACTGTTTTTT.

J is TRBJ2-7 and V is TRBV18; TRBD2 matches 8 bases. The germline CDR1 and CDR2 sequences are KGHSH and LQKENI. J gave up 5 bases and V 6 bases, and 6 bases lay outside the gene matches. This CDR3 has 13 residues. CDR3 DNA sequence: TGTGCCAGCTCCCGCAATAGCGGGGACGAGCAGTACTTC. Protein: CASSRNSGDEQYF.

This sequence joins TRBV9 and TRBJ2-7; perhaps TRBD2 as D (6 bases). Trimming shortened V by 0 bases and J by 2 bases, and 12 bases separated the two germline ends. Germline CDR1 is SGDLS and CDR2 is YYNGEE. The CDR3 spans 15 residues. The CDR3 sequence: CASSVGYGEAYEQYF. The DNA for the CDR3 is TGTGCCAGCAGCGTAGGATACGGGGAGGCCTACGAGCAGTACTTC.

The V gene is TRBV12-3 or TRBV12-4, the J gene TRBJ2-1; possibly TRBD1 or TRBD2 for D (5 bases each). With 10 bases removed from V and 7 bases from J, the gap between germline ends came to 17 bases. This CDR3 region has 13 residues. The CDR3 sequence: CAIQRKWGNEQFF. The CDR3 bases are TGTGCCATCCAGAGGAAGTGGGGGAATGAGCAGTTCTTC.

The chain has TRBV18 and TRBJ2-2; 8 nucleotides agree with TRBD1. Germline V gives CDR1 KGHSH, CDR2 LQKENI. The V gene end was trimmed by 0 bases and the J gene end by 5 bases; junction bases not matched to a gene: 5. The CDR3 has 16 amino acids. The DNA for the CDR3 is TGTGCCAGCTCACCACCGTGGACAGGGAGGACCGGGGAGCTGTTTTTT. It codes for CASSPPWTGRTGELFF.

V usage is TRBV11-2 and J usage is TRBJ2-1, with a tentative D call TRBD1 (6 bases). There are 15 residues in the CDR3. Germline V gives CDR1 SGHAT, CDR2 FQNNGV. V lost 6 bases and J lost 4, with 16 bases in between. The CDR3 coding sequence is TGTGCCAGCAGTCCAGGGGCCGCCTTTTACAATGAGCAGTTCTTC. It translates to CASSPGAAFYNEQFF.

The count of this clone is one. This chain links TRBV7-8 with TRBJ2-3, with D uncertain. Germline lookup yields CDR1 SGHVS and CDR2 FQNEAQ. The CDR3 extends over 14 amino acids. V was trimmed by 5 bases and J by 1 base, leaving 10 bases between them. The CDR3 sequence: CASSPLGRTDTQYF. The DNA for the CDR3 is TGTGCCAGCAGCCCCCTTGGGCGCACAGATACGCAGTATTTT.

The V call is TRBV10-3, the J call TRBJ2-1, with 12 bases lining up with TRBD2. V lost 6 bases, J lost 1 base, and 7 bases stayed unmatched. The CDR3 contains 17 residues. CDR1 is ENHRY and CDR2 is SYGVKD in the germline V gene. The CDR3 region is CAISQGLAGTSYNEQFF. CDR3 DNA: TGTGCCATCAGCCAGGGACTAGCGGGTACGTCCTACAATGAGCAGTTCTTC.

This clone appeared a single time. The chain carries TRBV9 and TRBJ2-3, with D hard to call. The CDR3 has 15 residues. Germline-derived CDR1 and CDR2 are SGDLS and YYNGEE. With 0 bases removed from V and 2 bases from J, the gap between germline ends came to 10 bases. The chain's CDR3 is CASSVADGYTDTQYF. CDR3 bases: TGTGCCAGCAGCGTAGCGGACGGATACACAGATACGCAGTATTTT. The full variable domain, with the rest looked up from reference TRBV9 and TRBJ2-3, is DSGVTQTPKHLITATGQRVTLRCSPRSGDLSVYWYQQSLDQGLQFLIQYYNGEERAKGNILERFSAQQFPDLHSELNLSSLELGDSALYFCASSVADGYTDTQYFGPGTRLTVL.

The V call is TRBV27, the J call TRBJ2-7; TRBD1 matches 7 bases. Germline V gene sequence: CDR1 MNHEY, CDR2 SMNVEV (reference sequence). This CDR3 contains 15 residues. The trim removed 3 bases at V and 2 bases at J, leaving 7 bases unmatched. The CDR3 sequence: CASSLEGGATYEQYF. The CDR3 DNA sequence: TGTGCCAGCAGTTTGGAAGGGGGCGCAACCTACGAGCAGTACTTC.

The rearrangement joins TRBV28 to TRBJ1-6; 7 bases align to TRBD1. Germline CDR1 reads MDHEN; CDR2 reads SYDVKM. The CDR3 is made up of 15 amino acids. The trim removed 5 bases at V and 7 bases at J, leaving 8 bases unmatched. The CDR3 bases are TGTGCCAGCAGTCGATCGGGACAGTTAAATTCACCCCTCCACTTT. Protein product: CASSRSGQLNSPLHF. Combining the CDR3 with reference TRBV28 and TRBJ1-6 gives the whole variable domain DVKVTQSSRYLVKRTGEKVFLECVQDMDHENMFWYRQDPGLGLRLIYFSYDVKMKEKGDIPEGYSVSREKKERFSLILESASTNQTSMYLCASSRSGQLNSPLHFGNGTRLTVT.

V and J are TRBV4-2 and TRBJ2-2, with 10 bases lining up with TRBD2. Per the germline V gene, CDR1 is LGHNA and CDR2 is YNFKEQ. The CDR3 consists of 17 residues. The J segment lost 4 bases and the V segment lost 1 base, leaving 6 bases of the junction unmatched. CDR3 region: CASSQAETSGSTGELFF. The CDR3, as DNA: TGTGCCAGCAGCCAAGCGGAGACTAGCGGGTCCACCGGGGAGCTGTTTTTT.

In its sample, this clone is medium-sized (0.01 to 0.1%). The CDR3 loop is CAISHSGGSGSDYNEQFF. In DNA, the CDR3 is TGTGCCATCAGTCACTCCGGGGGTAGCGGGAGCGACTACAATGAGCAGTTCTTC. The chain is built from TRBV10-3 and TRBJ2-1, with 9 nucleotides matching TRBD2. This CDR3 has 18 residues. Trimming cost V 5 bases and J 3 bases; bases outside gene matches: 14. Germline CDR1 is ENHRY and CDR2 is SYGVKD.

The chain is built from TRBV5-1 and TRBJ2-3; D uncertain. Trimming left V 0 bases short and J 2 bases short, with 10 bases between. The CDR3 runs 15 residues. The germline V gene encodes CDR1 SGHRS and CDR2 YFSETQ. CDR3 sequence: CASSLGQVPTDTQYF. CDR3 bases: TGCGCCAGCAGCTTGGGGCAGGTCCCCACAGATACGCAGTATTTT. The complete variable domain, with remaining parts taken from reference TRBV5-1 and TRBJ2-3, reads KAGVTQTPRYLIKTRGQQVTLSCSPISGHRSVSWYQQTPGQGLQFLFEYFSETQRNKGNFPGRFSGRQFSNSRSEMNVSTLELGDSALYLCASSLGQVPTDTQYFGPGTRLTVL.

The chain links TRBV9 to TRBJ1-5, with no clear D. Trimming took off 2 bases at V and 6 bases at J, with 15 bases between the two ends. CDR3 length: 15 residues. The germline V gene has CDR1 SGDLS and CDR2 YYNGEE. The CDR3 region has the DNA TGTGCCAGCAGCGTGAACGGGATTCCGGGTCAGCCCCAGCATTTT. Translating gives CASSVNGIPGQPQHF.

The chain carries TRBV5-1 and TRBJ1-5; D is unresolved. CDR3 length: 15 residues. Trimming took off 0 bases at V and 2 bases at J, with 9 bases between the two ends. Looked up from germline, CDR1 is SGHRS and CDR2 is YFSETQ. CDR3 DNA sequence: TGCGCCAGCAGCTTGGGAGGAGTTCGCAATCAGCCCCAGCATTTT. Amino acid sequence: CASSLGGVRNQPQHF.

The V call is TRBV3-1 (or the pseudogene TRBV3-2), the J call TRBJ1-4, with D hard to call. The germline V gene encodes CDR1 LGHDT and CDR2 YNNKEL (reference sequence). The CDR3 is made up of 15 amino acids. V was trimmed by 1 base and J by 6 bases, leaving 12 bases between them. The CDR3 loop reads CASSQVLGVDEKLFF. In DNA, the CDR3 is TGTGCCAGCAGCCAAGTTTTGGGAGTAGATGAAAAACTGTTTTTT.

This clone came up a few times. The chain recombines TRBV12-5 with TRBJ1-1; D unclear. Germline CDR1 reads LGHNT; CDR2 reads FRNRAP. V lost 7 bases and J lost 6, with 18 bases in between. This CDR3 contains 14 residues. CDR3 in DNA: TGTGCTAGTGTTGACTACGCGGCAGGCCCTGAAGCTTTCTTT. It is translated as CASVDYAAGPEAFF.

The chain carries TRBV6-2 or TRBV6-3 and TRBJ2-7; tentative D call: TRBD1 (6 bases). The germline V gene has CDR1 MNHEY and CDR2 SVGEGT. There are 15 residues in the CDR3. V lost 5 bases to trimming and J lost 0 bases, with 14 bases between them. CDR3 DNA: TGTGCCAGCAGTAACCCCCCGGACAGCTCCTACGAGCAGTACTTC. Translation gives CASSNPPDSSYEQYF.

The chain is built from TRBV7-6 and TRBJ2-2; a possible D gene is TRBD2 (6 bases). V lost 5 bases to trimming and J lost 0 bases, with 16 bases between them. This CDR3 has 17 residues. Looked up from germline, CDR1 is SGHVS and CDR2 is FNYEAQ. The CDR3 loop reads CASSPHGAGTNTGELFF. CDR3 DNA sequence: TGTGCCAGCAGCCCCCACGGGGCGGGGACGAACACCGGGGAGCTGTTTTTT.

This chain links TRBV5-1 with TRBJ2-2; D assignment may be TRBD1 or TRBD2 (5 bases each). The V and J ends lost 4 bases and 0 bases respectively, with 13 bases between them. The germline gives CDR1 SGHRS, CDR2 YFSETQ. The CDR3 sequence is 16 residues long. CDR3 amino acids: CASSPEGPTNTGELFF. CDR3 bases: TGCGCCAGCAGCCCTGAGGGACCTACGAACACCGGGGAGCTGTTTTTT. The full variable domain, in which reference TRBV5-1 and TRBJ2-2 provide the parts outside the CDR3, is KAGVTQTPRYLIKTRGQQVTLSCSPISGHRSVSWYQQTPGQGLQFLFEYFSETQRNKGNFPGRFSGRQFSNSRSEMNVSTLELGDSALYLCASSPEGPTNTGELFFGEGSRLTVL.

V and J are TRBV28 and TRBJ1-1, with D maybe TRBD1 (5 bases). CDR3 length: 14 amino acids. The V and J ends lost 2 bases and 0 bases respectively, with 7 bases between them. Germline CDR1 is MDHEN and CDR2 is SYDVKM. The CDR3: CASSLRDLNTEAFF. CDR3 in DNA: TGTGCCAGCAGTTTACGGGACCTGAACACTGAAGCTTTCTTT.